This note documents a single T cell receptor beta chain sequence. Its antigen is currently unknown. The data derive from a study of T cell repertoires in cytomegalovirus infection. TCRdb fed the reads into MiXCR, producing one record per CDR3 protein. The data contain approximately 700,000 distinct CDR3 sequences, approximately 40% of them singletons. Points from the study as a whole: Accumulated public TCR beta family frequency recognized individuals carrying CMV together with the relevant HLA.

The CDR3 runs 20 residues. The ends were cut back, 1 base at V and 8 bases at J, with 29 bases in the middle. Germline V gene lookup returns CDR1 KGHDR and CDR2 SFDVKD. Sequencing input: PBMCs. The source of this sequence is a human donor in good health (CMV status not recorded). Some clones in this sample may be carry-over from other donors' samples. The chain uses TRBV24-1 and TRBJ2-1; D is perhaps TRBD2 (5 bases). The CDR3 region is CATSDFRAFGGERGYDEQFF. CDR3 coding DNA: TGTGCCACCAGTGATTTTCGAGCTTTTGGTGGGGAAAGAGGGTACGATGAGCAGTTCTTC.